This entry concerns a single T cell receptor (beta chain). The sample comes from a study of shared clonotypes between healthy human individuals. Generated by immunoSEQ multiplex PCR, the TCRdb table keeps only in-frame clones and is missing some. The sample consists of over a million clones, roughly 96% of them appearing once. Trimming took 0 bases from V and 7 from J; bases not matched to a gene: 12. This CDR3 region has 18 residues. Germline-derived CDR1 and CDR2 are SGDLS and YYNGEE. The sequenced sample was naive CD4+ T cells sorted from blood. The subset is: CD45RA+ positively selected. This clonotype was obtained from a man in his thirties or forties in good health. The chain couples TRBV9 to TRBJ2-1, with 11 bases lining up with TRBD2. The CDR3 DNA follows: TGTGCCAGCAGCGTAGGGGGGAGTAGCGGGAGGGTTGGGAATGAGCAGTTCTTC. Protein sequence: CASSVGGSSGRVGNEQFF.